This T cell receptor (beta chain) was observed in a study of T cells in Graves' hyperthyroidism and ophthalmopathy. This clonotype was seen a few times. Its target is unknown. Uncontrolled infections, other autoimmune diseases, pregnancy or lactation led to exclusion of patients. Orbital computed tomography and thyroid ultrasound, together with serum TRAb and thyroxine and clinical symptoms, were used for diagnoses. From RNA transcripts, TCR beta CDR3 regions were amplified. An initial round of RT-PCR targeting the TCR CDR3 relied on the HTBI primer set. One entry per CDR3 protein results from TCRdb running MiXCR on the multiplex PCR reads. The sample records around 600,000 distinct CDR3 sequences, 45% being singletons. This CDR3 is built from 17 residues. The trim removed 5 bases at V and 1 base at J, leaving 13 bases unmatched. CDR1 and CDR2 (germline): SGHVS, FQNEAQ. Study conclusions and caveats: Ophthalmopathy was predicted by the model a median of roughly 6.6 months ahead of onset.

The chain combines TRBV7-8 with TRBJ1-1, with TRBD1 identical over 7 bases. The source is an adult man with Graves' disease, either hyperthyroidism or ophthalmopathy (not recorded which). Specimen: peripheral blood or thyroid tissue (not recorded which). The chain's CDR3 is CASSPIRDSGGNTEAFF. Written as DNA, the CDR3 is TGTGCCAGCAGCCCGATAAGGGACAGCGGTGGGAACACTGAAGCTTTCTTT.